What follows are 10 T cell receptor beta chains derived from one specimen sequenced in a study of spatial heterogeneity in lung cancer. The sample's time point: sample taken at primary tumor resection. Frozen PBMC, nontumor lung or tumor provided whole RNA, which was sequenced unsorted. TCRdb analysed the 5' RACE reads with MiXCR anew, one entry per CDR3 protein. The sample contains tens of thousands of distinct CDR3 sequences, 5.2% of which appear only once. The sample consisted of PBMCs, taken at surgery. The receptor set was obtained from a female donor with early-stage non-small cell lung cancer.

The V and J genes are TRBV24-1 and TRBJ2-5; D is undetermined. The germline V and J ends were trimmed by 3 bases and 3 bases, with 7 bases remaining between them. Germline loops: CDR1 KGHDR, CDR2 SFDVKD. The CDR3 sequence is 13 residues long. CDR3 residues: CATSDGSEETQYF. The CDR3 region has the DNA TGTGCCACCAGTGATGGCAGTGAAGAGACCCAGTACTTC.

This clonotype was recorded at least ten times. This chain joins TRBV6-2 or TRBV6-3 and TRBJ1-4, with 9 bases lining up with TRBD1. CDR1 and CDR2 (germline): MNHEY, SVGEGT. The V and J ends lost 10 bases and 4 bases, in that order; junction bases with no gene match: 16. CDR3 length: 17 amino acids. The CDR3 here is CATSSLSGTGYNEKLFF. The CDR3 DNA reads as TGTGCCACCAGCAGTCTATCCGGGACAGGGTATAATGAAAAACTGTTTTTT.

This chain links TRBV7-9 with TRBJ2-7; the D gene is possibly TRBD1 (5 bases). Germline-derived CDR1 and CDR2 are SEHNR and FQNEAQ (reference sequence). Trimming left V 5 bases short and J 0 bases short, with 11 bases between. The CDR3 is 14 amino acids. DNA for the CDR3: TGTGCCAGCAGCCATCGGCAGGGCTCCTACGAGCAGTACTTC. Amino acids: CASSHRQGSYEQYF.

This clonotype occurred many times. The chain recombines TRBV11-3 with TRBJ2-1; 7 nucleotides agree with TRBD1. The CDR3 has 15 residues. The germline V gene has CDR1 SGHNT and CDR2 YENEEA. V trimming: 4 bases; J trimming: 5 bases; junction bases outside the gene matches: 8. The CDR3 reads CASSSLGQADNEQFF. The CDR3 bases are TGTGCCAGCAGCTCACTAGGACAGGCTGACAATGAGCAGTTCTTC.

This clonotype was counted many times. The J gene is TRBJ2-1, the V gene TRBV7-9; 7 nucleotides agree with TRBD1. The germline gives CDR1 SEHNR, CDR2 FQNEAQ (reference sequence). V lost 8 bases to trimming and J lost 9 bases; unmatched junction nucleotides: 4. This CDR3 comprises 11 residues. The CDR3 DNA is TGTGCCAGCCACGACAGGGCTGAGCAGTTCTTC. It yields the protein CASHDRAEQFF.

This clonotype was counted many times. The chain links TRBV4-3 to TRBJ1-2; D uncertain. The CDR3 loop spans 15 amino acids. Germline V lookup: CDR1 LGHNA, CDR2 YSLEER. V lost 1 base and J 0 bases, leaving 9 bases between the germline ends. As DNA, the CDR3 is TGCGCCAGCAGCCAAGGGGAACAGACTAACTATGGCTACACCTTC. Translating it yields CASSQGEQTNYGYTF.

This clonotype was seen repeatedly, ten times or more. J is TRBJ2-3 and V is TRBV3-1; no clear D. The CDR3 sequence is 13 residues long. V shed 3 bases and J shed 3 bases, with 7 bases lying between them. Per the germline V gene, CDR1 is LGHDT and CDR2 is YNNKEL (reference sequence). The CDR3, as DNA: TGTGCCAGCAGCCAGTTGTTAACAGATACGCAGTATTTT. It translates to CASSQLLTDTQYF.

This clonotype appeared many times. In DNA, the CDR3 is TGTGCCAGCAGTTTGCAGGGGGGGATGTACATTCAGTACTTC. It encodes CASSLQGGMYIQYF. The rearrangement uses TRBV12-3 or TRBV12-4 and TRBJ2-4; D is possibly TRBD1 or TRBD2 (7 bases each). The CDR3 is made up of 14 amino acids. V dropped 3 bases and J dropped 8 bases, with 14 bases sitting between them.

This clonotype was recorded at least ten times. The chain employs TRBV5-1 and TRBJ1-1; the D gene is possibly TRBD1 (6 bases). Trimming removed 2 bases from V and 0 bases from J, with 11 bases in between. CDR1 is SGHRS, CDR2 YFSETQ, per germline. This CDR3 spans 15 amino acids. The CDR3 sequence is CASSFLTGMNTEAFF. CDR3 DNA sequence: TGCGCCAGCAGCTTCCTTACAGGGATGAACACTGAAGCTTTCTTT. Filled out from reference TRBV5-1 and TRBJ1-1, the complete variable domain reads KAGVTQTPRYLIKTRGQQVTLSCSPISGHRSVSWYQQTPGQGLQFLFEYFSETQRNKGNFPGRFSGRQFSNSRSEMNVSTLELGDSALYLCASSFLTGMNTEAFFGQGTRLTVV.

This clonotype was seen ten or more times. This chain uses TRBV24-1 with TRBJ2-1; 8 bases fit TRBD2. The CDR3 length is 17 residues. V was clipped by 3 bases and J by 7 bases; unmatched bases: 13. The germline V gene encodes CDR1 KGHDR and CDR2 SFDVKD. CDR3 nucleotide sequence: TGTGCCACCAGTGATGTTCCGGGAGGGCAGGGATCGAATGAGCAGTTCTTC. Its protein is CATSDVPGGQGSNEQFF.